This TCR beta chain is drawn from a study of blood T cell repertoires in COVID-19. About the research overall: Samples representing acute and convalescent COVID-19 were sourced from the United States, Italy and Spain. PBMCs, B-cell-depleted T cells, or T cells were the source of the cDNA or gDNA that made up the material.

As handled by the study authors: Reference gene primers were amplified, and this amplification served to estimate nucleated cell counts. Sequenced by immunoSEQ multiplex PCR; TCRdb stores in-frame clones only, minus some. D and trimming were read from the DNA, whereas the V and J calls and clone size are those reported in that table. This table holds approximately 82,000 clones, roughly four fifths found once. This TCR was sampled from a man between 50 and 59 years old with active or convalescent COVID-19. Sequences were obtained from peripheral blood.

The CDR3, as DNA: TGTGCCAGTAACGGGGGGGGCAAAGATACGCAGTATTTT. Protein product: CASNGGGKDTQYF. The genes are TRBV19 and TRBJ2-3; 8 bases map to TRBD2. Germline-derived CDR1 and CDR2 are LNHDA and SQIVND (reference sequence). The junction had 5 bases not matched to a gene; V was cut back by 7 bases and J by 5 bases. The CDR3 has 13 amino acids. The full variable domain, completed using reference TRBV19 and TRBJ2-3, is DGGITQSPKYLFRKEGQNVTLSCEQNLNHDAMYWYRQDPGQGLRLIYYSQIVNDFQKGDIAEGYSVSREKKESFPLTVTSAQKNPTAFYLCASNGGGKDTQYFGPGTRLTVL.